Below, 5 T cell receptor beta chains from the same sample are listed, as sequenced in a study of preoperative IRX-2 immunotherapy in early breast cancer. Sample treatment: preoperative locoregional IRX-2 cytokine immunotherapy. Libraries were prepared by immunoSEQ multiplex PCR; TCRdb keeps only in-frame clonotypes and omits some of them. The sample consists of roughly 99,000 clones, 75% to 90% of them appearing once. The starting material was tumor tissue, obtained after IRX-2 immunotherapy. The receptors stem from a human donor with breast cancer.

The chain recombines TRBV7-5 with TRBJ2-5; TRBD1 is the table's D call, not checked against the DNA. TRBV7-5 is reported as a pseudogene. The CDR3 totals 15 residues. DNA of the CDR3: TGTGCCACCAGCCTAAAGGGGGCGCGTGGAGAGACCCAGTACTTC. This translates into CATSLKGARGETQYF.

The chain combines TRBV6-8 with TRBJ1-2; weak D call: TRBD1 (5 bases). From germline, CDR1 is MNHGY and CDR2 SAAAGT. This CDR3 has 15 amino acids. Deletions cut 7 bases from V and 3 bases from J, with 18 bases between. The chain's CDR3 is CASIPGSGSHYGYTF. DNA of the CDR3: TGTGCCAGCATTCCGGGTTCAGGGTCCCACTATGGCTACACCTTC.

This clone was counted a few times. The chain links TRBV7-6 to TRBJ2-1; 7 bases line up with TRBD1. Trimming removed 4 bases from V and 2 bases from J; junction bases left unmatched: 8. The germline V gene has CDR1 SGHVS and CDR2 FNYEAQ. The CDR3 is made up of 16 amino acids. The CDR3 DNA reads as TGTGCCAGCAGCTCCTTCACCGGGACAGCCTACAATGAGCAGTTCTTC. Protein: CASSSFTGTAYNEQFF.

V gene TRBV19 combines with J gene TRBJ1-1, with 9 bases identical to TRBD1. Looked up from germline, CDR1 is LNHDA and CDR2 is SQIVND (reference sequence). The V and J ends lost 5 bases and 6 bases, in that order; junction bases with no gene match: 13. CDR3 length equals 16 residues. The CDR3 nucleotides read TGTGCCAGTAGTCTCCACAGGGGGCTAGGTGGACCTGAAGCTTTCTTT. Protein product: CASSLHRGLGGPEAFF. The whole variable domain, filled in from reference TRBV19 and TRBJ1-1, reads DGGITQSPKYLFRKEGQNVTLSCEQNLNHDAMYWYRQDPGQGLRLIYYSQIVNDFQKGDIAEGYSVSREKKESFPLTVTSAQKNPTAFYLCASSLHRGLGGPEAFFGQGTRLTVV.

The chain couples TRBV5-1 to TRBJ2-1, with TRBD2 as a possible D gene (6 bases). The CDR3 is 14 amino acids. CDR1 SGHRS and CDR2 YFSETQ come from the germline V gene. V lost 5 bases and J 9 bases, leaving 18 bases between the germline ends. This CDR3 reads CASSSHAEGFEQFF. In DNA, the CDR3 is TGCGCCAGCAGTTCCCACGCGGAGGGGTTTGAGCAGTTCTTC.